This T cell receptor beta chain was captured by sequencing in a study of OX40 agonist ivuxolimab in advanced cancers. Overall study context: Three individuals attained partial responses, comprising one hepatocellular carcinoma case and two cutaneous melanoma cases.

The assay was immunoSEQ multiplex PCR, and TCRdb's table has in-frame clones only and misses some. The table shows under 85,000 clones, with about 86% occurring only once. This TCR derives from an adult with an advanced solid tumor such as melanoma, head and neck, liver or kidney cancer. Sequences were derived from CD4+ or CD8+ T cells sorted from blood, sampled in a trial of the OX40 agonist ivuxolimab.

The CDR3: CASSTKTGVTEAFF. The CDR3 DNA reads as TGTGCCAGCAGCACTAAGACAGGTGTGACTGAAGCTTTCTTT. The chain recombines TRBV16 with TRBJ1-1, with a possible D match to TRBD1 (6 bases). The CDR3 totals 14 residues. Germline V lookup: CDR1 KGHSY, CDR2 FQNENV. Trimming removed 5 bases at V and 5 bases at J, with 15 bases between.